This T cell receptor (beta chain) was recovered during a study of T cells in Graves' hyperthyroidism and ophthalmopathy. Patients were excluded because of uncontrolled infection, other autoimmune disease, pregnancy or lactation. It was over 9.5 ml of fresh peripheral blood that supplied the PBMCs. This clonotype has more than one count but fewer than ten. Its antigen is undetermined. Regions amplified from RNA transcripts were the TCR beta CDR3 regions. In the first-round RT-PCR of the TCR CDR3, the HTBI primer set was used. TCRdb recomputed calls from the multiplex PCR reads with MiXCR, one row per CDR3 protein. The repertoire holds about 400,000 distinct CDR3 sequences, with about 15% as singletons. Study-wide points: A model of 13 V-J pairs discriminated ophthalmopathy from stable hyperthyroidism.

The receptor was isolated from a woman in her twenties or thirties with Graves' ophthalmopathy. The sample consisted of blood.

Written as DNA, the CDR3 is TGTGCCAGCAGTGAATCCAGGGTGGCCTACGAGCAGTACTTC. Translating gives CASSESRVAYEQYF. The chain is built from TRBV6-1 and TRBJ2-7; a weak D match, TRBD1 (5 bases). The CDR3 extends over 14 amino acids. The germline CDR1 and CDR2 sequences are MNHNS and SASEGT. Trimming stripped 2 bases from V and 2 bases from J, with 10 bases between.